Described below is a single T cell receptor (beta chain) sequence and its context. The CDR3 spans 18 residues. Trimming stripped 1 base from V and 0 bases from J, with 17 bases between. Germline V gene lookup returns CDR1 MDHEN and CDR2 SYDVKM. The sample originates from a study of blood T cell repertoires in COVID-19. Study processing details: Amplification with reference gene primers provided the estimates of nucleated cell counts. Measured with immunoSEQ multiplex PCR; TCRdb has only the in-frame clones, and not every one. Clone size and the V and J calls come from that table; the DNA yielded D and trimming. The sample lists roughly 120,000 clones, roughly 85% seen once, with approximately 4.8% in the top ten.

The sequence came from a human donor in a cohort sampled during active COVID-19. Input material: peripheral blood. The chain links TRBV28 to TRBJ2-3; possibly TRBD2 for D (5 bases). CDR3 residues: CASSLSPGLGTSTDTQYF. The DNA for the CDR3 is TGTGCCAGCAGTTTATCCCCCGGACTCGGAACTAGCACAGATACGCAGTATTTT. The full variable domain, completed using reference TRBV28 and TRBJ2-3, is DVKVTQSSRYLVKRTGEKVFLECVQDMDHENMFWYRQDPGLGLRLIYFSYDVKMKEKGDIPEGYSVSREKKERFSLILESASTNQTSMYLCASSLSPGLGTSTDTQYFGPGTRLTVL.